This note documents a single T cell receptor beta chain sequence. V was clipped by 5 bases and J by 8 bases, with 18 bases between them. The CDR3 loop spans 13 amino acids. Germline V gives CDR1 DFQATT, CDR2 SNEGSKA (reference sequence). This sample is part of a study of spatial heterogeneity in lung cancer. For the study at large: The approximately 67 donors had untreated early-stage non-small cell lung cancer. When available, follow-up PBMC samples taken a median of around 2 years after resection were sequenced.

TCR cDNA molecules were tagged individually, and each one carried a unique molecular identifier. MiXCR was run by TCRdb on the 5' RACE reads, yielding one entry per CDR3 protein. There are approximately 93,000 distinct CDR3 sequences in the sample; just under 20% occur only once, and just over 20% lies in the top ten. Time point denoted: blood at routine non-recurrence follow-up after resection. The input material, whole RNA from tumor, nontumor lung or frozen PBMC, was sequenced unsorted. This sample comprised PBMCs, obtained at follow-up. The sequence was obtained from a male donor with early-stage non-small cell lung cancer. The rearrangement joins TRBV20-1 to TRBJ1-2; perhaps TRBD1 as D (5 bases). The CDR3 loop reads CSAQDPGLSGYTF. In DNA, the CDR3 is TGCAGTGCTCAAGACCCGGGGCTAAGCGGCTACACCTTC.